A single sample gave rise to the 19 T cell receptor beta chains below, sequenced in a study of T-cell memory formation after mild COVID-19. Via MiXCR, TCRdb re-called the 5' RACE reads, giving one row per CDR3 protein. Altogether 450,000 to 650,000 distinct CDR3 sequences are present, approximately 19% being singletons, with the ten largest covering approximately 12%. Sequenced material: PBMCs or a T cell subset sorted from them (not recorded which). Every receptor here comes from an adult woman who had mild COVID-19 (a few samples of this study predate the infection). Cell type and time point are not known.

This clonotype was seen many times. The chain links TRBV6-5 to TRBJ1-3; no reliable D call. Germline CDR1 and CDR2: MNHEY and SVGAGI. CDR3 size: 14 residues. Trimming removed 0 bases from V and 1 base from J, with 4 bases in between. CDR3 nucleotide sequence: TGTGCCAGCAGTTACTCTAATTCTGGAAACACCATATATTTT. This sequence encodes CASSYSNSGNTIYF.

This chain connects TRBV27 to TRBJ2-7; 8 nucleotides match TRBD2. The length of the CDR3 is 12 residues. Per germline, CDR1 MNHEY and CDR2 SMNVEV (reference sequence). V was pared by 10 bases and J by 2 bases, with 4 bases of the junction left unmatched. The CDR3 loop is CATGLGAYEQYF. The CDR3, as DNA: TGTGCCACGGGACTAGGGGCCTACGAGCAGTACTTC.

This clonotype was observed a handful of times. The V gene is TRBV5-1, the J gene TRBJ2-3; unclear D gene. CDR3 length equals 13 residues. Germline assignment: CDR1 SGHRS and CDR2 YFSETQ. Trimming removed 5 bases at V and 2 bases at J, with 9 bases between. The CDR3 sequence is CASRADSTDTQYF. In nucleotides, the CDR3 is TGCGCCAGCAGAGCAGACTCCACAGATACGCAGTATTTT.

This clonotype was observed a few times. The gene calls are TRBV6-1 and TRBJ2-2, with a weak D call TRBD2 (5 bases). Germline lookup yields CDR1 MNHNS and CDR2 SASEGT. This CDR3 region has 13 residues. Trimming took 6 bases from V and 5 from J, leaving 10 bases between them. CDR3 bases: TGTGCCAGCAGACCAACGGGAACCGGGGAGCTGTTTTTT. This translates into CASRPTGTGELFF.

This clonotype was seen only a few times. V is TRBV6-6 and J is TRBJ2-2, with 7 bases that match TRBD2. This CDR3 contains 20 residues. With V trimmed by 3 bases and J by 0 bases, 16 bases remained unmatched. Germline V CDR1 and CDR2: MNHNY, SVGAGI (reference sequence). The CDR3 region has the DNA TGTGCCAGCAGTTATGATCGGGATGAAATAGCGGGTGCGAACACCGGGGAGCTGTTTTTT. It is translated as CASSYDRDEIAGANTGELFF.

J is TRBJ2-5 and V is TRBV7-2; TRBD2 aligns across 9 bases. Germline V gene data show CDR1 as SGHTA and CDR2 as FQGNSA. This CDR3 region has 19 residues. V gave up 2 bases and J gave up 5 bases; unmatched junction bases: 18. CDR3: CASSLKPGNSGGSGETQYF. The CDR3 DNA reads as TGTGCCAGCAGCTTAAAGCCGGGGAATAGCGGGGGTTCTGGGGAGACCCAGTACTTC.

The chain is built from TRBV4-2 and TRBJ2-6, with D tentatively TRBD2 (6 bases). V dropped 6 bases and J dropped 0 bases, with 18 bases sitting between them. The CDR3 sequence is 18 residues long. The germline V gene encodes CDR1 LGHNA and CDR2 YNFKEQ. CDR3 nucleotide sequence: TGTGCCAGCAGGGGTTCCCGGGGGAGAGACTCTGGGGCCAACGTCCTGACTTTC. This codes for CASRGSRGRDSGANVLTF.

This clonotype has a single count. This chain joins TRBV20-1 and TRBJ1-1, with D possibly being TRBD1 (5 bases). Trimming shortened V by 5 bases and J by 4 bases, and 17 bases separated the two germline ends. The CDR3 runs to 14 residues. The germline V gene has CDR1 DFQATT and CDR2 SNEGSKA (reference sequence). The CDR3 loop reads CSAFDGGGSTEAFF. The CDR3 bases are TGCAGTGCTTTCGACGGGGGGGGTAGCACTGAAGCTTTCTTT.

This sequence joins TRBV5-1 and TRBJ2-1, with D maybe TRBD1 (5 bases). The germline V gene encodes CDR1 SGHRS and CDR2 YFSETQ. This CDR3 is 14 amino acids long. V shed 4 bases and J shed 10 bases, with 18 bases lying between them. The CDR3: CASSIPQGTSEQFF. CDR3 nucleotide sequence: TGCGCCAGCAGCATCCCGCAGGGTACCAGCGAGCAGTTCTTC. The whole variable domain, remainder taken from reference TRBV5-1 and TRBJ2-1, is KAGVTQTPRYLIKTRGQQVTLSCSPISGHRSVSWYQQTPGQGLQFLFEYFSETQRNKGNFPGRFSGRQFSNSRSEMNVSTLELGDSALYLCASSIPQGTSEQFFGPGTRLTVL.

J is TRBJ2-7 and V is TRBV10-3; a weak D match, TRBD2 (5 bases). The CDR3 totals 14 residues. Germline assignment: CDR1 ENHRY and CDR2 SYGVKD. Deletions cut 8 bases from V and 0 bases from J, with 14 bases between. The CDR3 bases are TGTGCCATCGCCGGAAAGGGAGCCTCCTACGAGCAGTACTTC. This gives the protein CAIAGKGASYEQYF.

This clonotype was recorded a few times. The CDR3 region has the DNA TGTGCCAGCAGTGACACTGGGACTAGCGGCACAGATACGCAGTATTTT. It yields the protein CASSDTGTSGTDTQYF. The V and J genes are TRBV6-4 and TRBJ2-3, with TRBD2 matching 10 bases. V gave up 2 bases and J gave up 1 base; unmatched junction bases: 3. The CDR3 runs to 16 residues. The germline V gene has CDR1 MRHNA and CDR2 SNTAGT.

The chain uses TRBV11-1 and TRBJ2-7; possibly TRBD1 for D (6 bases). This CDR3 region has 14 residues. V was cut by 2 bases and J by 5 bases, with 13 bases left in between. Germline V gives CDR1 SGHAT, CDR2 FQDESV (reference sequence). CDR3 nucleotides: TGTGCCAGCAGCTTATGGGACAATCCCCACGAGCAGTACTTC. As protein: CASSLWDNPHEQYF.

The sample holds a few counts of this clonotype. The chain has TRBV9 and TRBJ2-7, with 7 bases fitting TRBD2. This CDR3 contains 15 residues. Unmatched junction bases numbered 8, after V lost 2 bases and J lost 3 bases. Germline values: CDR1 SGDLS, CDR2 YYNGEE. CDR3 sequence reads: CASSVSSGEYYEQYF. In DNA form, the CDR3 reads TGTGCCAGCAGCGTCTCCAGCGGGGAGTACTACGAGCAGTACTTC.

V gene TRBV5-4 combines with J gene TRBJ1-1, with 7 bases identical to TRBD1. CDR1 and CDR2 from the germline V gene are SGHNT and YYREEE (reference sequence). Losses at the gene ends were 10 bases for V and 4 bases for J; bases not matched to a gene: 16. The CDR3 has 15 amino acids. This CDR3 is CAGRGEGAFGTEAFF. DNA of the CDR3: TGTGCCGGACGAGGGGAGGGGGCTTTCGGCACTGAAGCTTTCTTT.

The sample holds a few counts of this clonotype. The chain is built from TRBV5-1 and TRBJ2-5; 12 bases agree with TRBD2. The CDR3 runs to 17 residues. V trimming: 0 bases; J trimming: 2 bases; junction bases outside the gene matches: 5. In germline, CDR1 is SGHRS, CDR2 YFSETQ. CDR3 bases: TGCGCCAGCAGCTTGGGTCGGACTAGCGGGATGCAAGAGACCCAGTACTTC. The encoded protein is CASSLGRTSGMQETQYF.

The chain couples TRBV3-1 to TRBJ1-2, with 8 bases identical to TRBD1. This CDR3 spans 15 amino acids. Germline V CDR1 and CDR2: LGHDT, YNNKEL (reference sequence). V shed 2 bases and J 3 bases; nucleotides not matched to a gene: 5. The CDR3: CASSQSGGAHYGYTF. CDR3 nucleotides: TGTGCCAGCAGCCAATCAGGGGGCGCCCACTATGGCTACACCTTC. The full variable domain, rest sourced from reference TRBV3-1 and TRBJ1-2, is DTAVSQTPKYLVTQMGNDKSIKCEQNLGHDTMYWYKQDSKKFLKIMFSYNNKELIINETVPNRFSPKSPDKAHLNLHINSLELGDSAVYFCASSQSGGAHYGYTFGSGTRLTVV.

The chain carries TRBV23-1 and TRBJ2-7; the D call may be TRBD1 or TRBD2 (5 bases each). TRBV23-1 has ORF status, its function being uncertain. V was shortened by 11 bases and J by 2 bases, with 19 bases between the two germline ends. The CDR3 loop spans 14 amino acids. For the CDR3, the DNA is TGCGCCGTTCATGAGGGGCGACTGCCCTACGAGCAGTACTTC. Encoded protein: CAVHEGRLPYEQYF.

The genes are TRBV24-1 and TRBJ2-3, with a possible D match to TRBD2 (5 bases). Germline V gives CDR1 KGHDR, CDR2 SFDVKD. V lost 4 bases, J lost 0 bases, and 16 bases lay in between. The CDR3 has 17 amino acids. The CDR3 nucleotides are TGTGCCACCAGTGACCCTCCCCAGCCGGGAAGCACAGATACGCAGTATTTT. It translates to CATSDPPQPGSTDTQYF.

This clonotype has a handful of counts. The rearrangement links TRBV7-9 to TRBJ2-7; a possible D gene is TRBD1 (5 bases). The CDR3 spans 16 residues. CDR1 is SEHNR, CDR2 FQNEAQ, per germline (reference sequence). V lost 4 bases to trimming and J lost 3 bases, with 19 bases between them. The CDR3 sequence: CASSSQVGRPGYEQYF. CDR3 in DNA: TGTGCCAGCAGCTCCCAGGTGGGGCGCCCCGGCTACGAGCAGTACTTC.